This paragraph reports one T cell receptor beta chain. What it binds is not known. This specimen comes from a study of T-cell memory formation after mild COVID-19. Looking at the study overall: There were largely donor-specific TCR clusters.

Study-level points and caveats: CD8+ contracting clones occupied EMRA, while CD4+ ones occupied mainly CM and EM. Balance between CD4 and CD8 was seen in clones contracting day 15 to 85, and a CD4+ lean was seen in later expanders.

The TCR alpha and TCR beta cDNA libraries, bearing sample barcodes and UMIs, were generated by 5'RACE using constant-segment primers. TCRdb used MiXCR to reprocess the 5' RACE reads, holding one entry per CDR3 protein. The sample has about 47,000 distinct CDR3 sequences, roughly 9% seen once. Sequences were obtained from PBMCs or a T cell subset sorted from them (not recorded which). This clonotype was sampled from an adult woman who had mild COVID-19 (a few samples of this study predate the infection). Cell type and time point are not known.

CDR3 region: CASTDYIHNEQFF. CDR3 DNA: TGTGCCAGCACCGACTACATACACAATGAGCAGTTCTTC. The chain uses TRBV28 and TRBJ2-1, with D possibly TRBD2 on 5 matching bases. The CDR3 sequence is 13 residues long. Germline CDR1 is MDHEN and CDR2 is SYDVKM. The V and J ends lost 7 bases and 5 bases respectively, with 12 bases between them.